The 2 T cell receptor beta chains below come from one sample, sequenced in a study of T cells in Graves' hyperthyroidism and ophthalmopathy. Amplification targeted TCR beta CDR3 regions from RNA transcripts. An initial round of RT-PCR targeting the TCR CDR3 relied on the HTBI primer set. TCRdb itself ran the multiplex PCR reads through MiXCR, one entry per CDR3 protein. Here the sample spans around 290,000 distinct CDR3 sequences, 13% being singletons. Sequenced material: blood. These receptor sequences come from a woman aged 30 to 39 with Graves' hyperthyroidism that later progressed to Graves' ophthalmopathy.

This clonotype was counted ten times or more. V and J are TRBV13 and TRBJ1-1; weak D call: TRBD1 (5 bases). V lost 4 bases, J lost 3 bases, and 15 bases lay in between. The CDR3 has 15 residues. Germline CDR1 PRHDT, CDR2 FYEKMQ (reference sequence). The CDR3, as DNA: TGTGCCAGCAGCTCTGCTGGGGGTGGGGACACTGAAGCTTTCTTT. It specifies CASSSAGGGDTEAFF.

DNA of the CDR3: TGCGCCAGCAGCTCGGGAACAGGGTACACTGAAGCTTTCTTT. Protein product: CASSSGTGYTEAFF. This chain joins TRBV5-1 and TRBJ1-1, with D possibly being TRBD1 (6 bases). With 3 bases removed from V and 3 bases from J, the gap between germline ends came to 12 bases. Germline CDR1 reads SGHRS; CDR2 reads YFSETQ. The CDR3 extends over 14 amino acids.